The clone carrying this TCR beta chain came up a few times. Mismatch with germline at one junction end may stem from a read error. The data originate from a study of patients and donors after allogeneic stem cell transplantation. Germline loops: CDR1 KGHDR, CDR2 SFDVKD. This CDR3 has 16 amino acids. Each CDR3 protein is one row after TCRdb ran MiXCR on the RT-PCR reads. This sample carries about 25,000 distinct CDR3 sequences, approximately 43% of them seen once, and the ten largest clones take 65% to 85%. The specimen sequenced was blood, either unsorted or a sorted T cell fraction (not recorded which). The chain combines TRBV24-1 with TRBJ2-2, with 8 bases lining up with TRBD1. This clonotype originated in a human donor who was either an allogeneic HSCT recipient or a stem cell or donor lymphocyte infusion donor (not recorded which). It is not recorded whose cells these are; they may come from a transplant donor. This chain's CDR3 is CTTRGSGTGNTGELFF. CDR3 nucleotide sequence: TGTACCACCAGGGGTTCCGGGACAGGGAACACCGGGGAGCTGTTTTTT.